This passage covers 20 T cell receptor beta chains from one sample sequenced in a study of T cell clonality in common variable immunodeficiency. Study conclusions and caveats: Reportedly, TCR beta sequences from common variable immunodeficiency showed fewer deletions and N-nucleotide insertions.

Antigens for these TCRs are unknown. TCRdb's table, derived via immunoSEQ multiplex PCR, lists solely in-frame clones and lacks some. Observed are approximately 35,000 clones, no singletons, with the top ten taking less than 7%. The sequenced sample consisted of peripheral blood mononuclear cells. Receptors were obtained from a human donor with common variable immunodeficiency.

The covered CDR3 bases are TGTGCCAGCAGCGCCCGGACTAGCGGGAGTCGAAGCATT. Translated: CASSARTSGSRSI. The whole CDR3 sequence reads CASSARTSGSRSIQYF. V and J are TRBV7-3 and TRBJ2-4; 13 bases map to TRBD2. Coverage ceases 3 residues before the CDR3 finishes, and the germline J gene fills in the end. The CDR3 has 16 residues. Per the germline V gene, CDR1 is SGHTA and CDR2 is FQGTGA. With V trimmed by 5 bases and J by 9 bases, 10 bases remained unmatched. The full variable domain, its missing parts supplied by reference TRBV7-3 and TRBJ2-4, is GAGVSQTPSNKVTEKGKYVELRCDPISGHTALYWYRQSLGQGPEFLIYFQGTGAADDSGLPNDRFFAVRPEGSVSTLKIQRTERGDSAVYLCASSARTSGSRSIQYFGAGTRLSVL.

On this clone: The CDR3 end falls 3 residues outside the read, so it is completed with the germline J gene. The chain couples TRBV7-3 to TRBJ2-7, with 15 bases lining up with TRBD2. Germline V gives CDR1 SGHTA, CDR2 FQGTGA. Unmatched junction bases numbered 4, after V lost 4 bases and J lost 6 bases. This CDR3 contains 15 residues. The DNA read from the CDR3 is TGTGCCAGCAGCTCCTGGACTAGCGGGGGGGGCGAG. This translates into CASSSWTSGGGE. The entire CDR3 protein is CASSSWTSGGGEQYF.

This clone was picked up many times. With the read ending 3 residues before the CDR3 end, the germline J gene is used to fill in that end. The chain employs TRBV30 and TRBJ2-3, with unresolved D. V was cut by 0 bases and J by 5 bases, with 6 bases left in between. The CDR3 loop spans 12 amino acids. Germline V gives CDR1 GTSNPN, CDR2 SVGIG (reference sequence). The part of the CDR3 DNA that was read is TGTGCCTGGAGTGTATCAGGAGATACG. Translating gives CAWSVSGDT. The entire CDR3 is CAWSVSGDTQYF.

This clone occurred a few times. The sequence runs out 3 residues before the end of the CDR3; the remainder is reconstructed from the germline J gene. The rearrangement uses TRBV19 and TRBJ1-1; TRBD1 might be the D (6 bases). The germline V and J ends were trimmed by 2 bases and 4 bases, with 8 bases remaining between them. Germline values: CDR1 LNHDA, CDR2 SQIVND (reference sequence). The CDR3 loop spans 13 amino acids. The part of the CDR3 DNA that was read is TGTGCCAGTAGTATATTGGGGGCCACTGAA. Translating gives CASSILGATE. The CDR3 in its entirety is CASSILGATEAFF. Full variable domain (missing parts from reference TRBV19 and TRBJ1-1): DGGITQSPKYLFRKEGQNVTLSCEQNLNHDAMYWYRQDPGQGLRLIYYSQIVNDFQKGDIAEGYSVSREKKESFPLTVTSAQKNPTAFYLCASSILGATEAFFGQGTRLTVV.

This clone was seen more than once but under ten times. Read sequence stops 3 residues before the CDR3 end, and the germline J gene provides the missing end. J is TRBJ1-5 and V is TRBV20-1; TRBD1 matches 8 bases. CDR3 length: 16 residues. With 5 bases clipped from V and 0 bases from J, the junction kept 9 bases outside the gene matches. Germline lookup yields CDR1 DFQATT and CDR2 SNEGSKA (reference sequence). The covered CDR3 bases are TGCAGTGCTCCGGGACAGGTGTGGAATAGCAATCAGCCC. Protein sequence: CSAPGQVWNSNQP. In full, the CDR3 reads CSAPGQVWNSNQPQHF.

This clone was recorded many times. The read terminates 3 residues before the CDR3 end, so the remaining end is supplied by the germline J gene. The chain employs TRBV28 and TRBJ1-2; possibly TRBD1 for D (6 bases). This CDR3 spans 13 amino acids. V gave up 8 bases and J gave up 7 bases, with 17 bases separating them. Germline CDR1 and CDR2: MDHEN and SYDVKM. The CDR3 loop reads CASRLGGVSGYTF. The part of the CDR3 DNA that was read is TGTGCCAGCCGTCTAGGGGGGGTGAGTGGC.

With respect to this clone: The read ends 3 residues shy of where the CDR3 ends; the end is completed using the germline J gene. The chain joins TRBV5-4 to TRBJ2-7, with a tentative D call TRBD1 (6 bases). The CDR3 sequence is 14 residues long. Germline CDR1 is SGHNT and CDR2 is YYREEE (reference sequence). V lost 1 base and J lost 3, with 11 bases in between. CDR3 DNA, as far as it was read: TGTGCCAGCAGCTTGCAGGGACAACTCTACGAG. Translated: CASSLQGQLYE. The CDR3 reads in full as CASSLQGQLYEQYF.

This clone was picked up a small number of times. The read terminates 3 residues before the CDR3 end, so the remaining end is supplied by the germline J gene. The gene calls are TRBV11-3 and TRBJ2-5; 8 nucleotides align to TRBD1. Germline V gives CDR1 SGHNT, CDR2 YENEEA. V lost 5 bases and J lost 1; bases outside the gene matches: 6. The CDR3 contains 15 residues. The CDR3 sequence: CASSQWTGTQETQYF. The CDR3 bases that were read are TGTGCCAGCAGCCAGTGGACAGGGACCCAAGAGACC.

This clone was seen at least ten times. From the germline J gene comes the end of the CDR3, since the read stops 3 residues before it. The chain couples TRBV7-2 to TRBJ1-5; possibly TRBD1 for D (6 bases). The CDR3 totals 14 residues. V was shortened by 5 bases and J by 7 bases, with 15 bases between the two germline ends. Germline V gene lookup returns CDR1 SGHTA and CDR2 FQGNSA. The CDR3: CASSPHGGGQPQHF. Incomplete CDR3 DNA: TGTGCCAGCAGCCCCCACGGGGGGGGCCAGCCC. Full variable domain (missing parts from reference TRBV7-2 and TRBJ1-5): GAGVSQSPSNKVTEKGKDVELRCDPISGHTALYWYRQSLGQGLEFLIYFQGNSAPDKSGLPSDRFSAERTGGSVSTLTIQRTQQEDSAVYLCASSPHGGGQPQHFGDGTRLSIL.

With regard to this clone: The CDR3 end falls 3 residues outside the read, so it is completed with the germline J gene. The chain uses TRBV19 and TRBJ1-1; TRBD1 aligns across 7 bases. CDR3 length: 15 residues. The germline V gene has CDR1 LNHDA and CDR2 SQIVND (reference sequence). Losses at the gene ends were 2 bases for V and 5 bases for J; bases not matched to a gene: 8. The CDR3 bases that were read are TGTGCCAGTAGTATACAGCCTAGGGGGCGAACTGAA. Amino acids: CASSIQPRGRTE. The complete CDR3 sequence is CASSIQPRGRTEAFF.

At least ten counts were recorded for this clone. The CDR3 bases that were read are TGTGCCAGTGACCAACAGGGGAGGCGCACAGATACG. It is translated as CASDQQGRRTDT. The CDR3, in full, reads CASDQQGRRTDTQYF. The chain carries TRBV6-2 or TRBV6-3 and TRBJ2-3; TRBD1 might be the D (7 bases). The read comes to an end 3 residues before the CDR3 does, leaving the germline J gene to fill in the end. V gave up 9 bases and J gave up 1 base, with 17 bases separating them. CDR3 length: 15 amino acids. From germline, CDR1 is MNHEY and CDR2 SVGEGT.

Note on this clone: The read ends 3 residues early relative to the CDR3; the germline J gene fills the gap. J is TRBJ2-2 and V is TRBV7-2; the D is unclear. With 5 bases removed from V and 4 bases from J, the gap between germline ends came to 8 bases. The V gene's germline CDR1 is SGHTA and CDR2 FQGNSA. The CDR3 covers 13 residues. The CDR3 reads CASSPRVTGELFF. CDR3 DNA (partial): TGTGCCAGCAGCCCCCGGGTCACCGGGGAG.

This clone showed up many times. The read finishes 3 residues shy of the CDR3 end, and the germline J gene is used to complete it. The chain couples TRBV12-3 or TRBV12-4 to TRBJ1-3, with D uncertain. V lost 6 bases to trimming and J lost 8 bases, with 14 bases between them. The CDR3 length is 13 residues. This chain's CDR3 is CASSPTSSDTIYF. The covered CDR3 bases are TGTGCCAGCAGCCCCACATCGAGTGACACC.

This clone showed up many times. The read halts 3 residues ahead of the CDR3 end, with the missing end drawn from the germline J gene. V gene TRBV19 combines with J gene TRBJ2-5; D unresolved. V was shortened by 1 base and J by 7 bases, with 13 bases between the two germline ends. There are 14 residues in the CDR3. Germline loops: CDR1 LNHDA, CDR2 SQIVND (reference sequence). CDR3 DNA (partial): TGTGCCAGTAGTATAGGGGCAGGCCGTGGGACC. Translated: CASSIGAGRGT. From start to end, the CDR3 is CASSIGAGRGTQYF.

A word on this clone: The CDR3 end lies 3 residues beyond the end of the read and is filled in from the germline J gene. The chain couples TRBV18 to TRBJ2-2; TRBD2 agrees at 8 bases. The CDR3 has 16 residues. J gave up 1 base and V 4 bases, and 5 bases lay outside the gene matches. Germline CDR1 reads KGHSH; CDR2 reads LQKENI. The CDR3 sequence is CASSLPGLGNTGELFF. The covered CDR3 bases are TGTGCCAGCTCACTTCCGGGACTAGGGAACACCGGGGAG.

This clone was seen repeatedly, ten times or more. The read is 3 residues too short to cover the CDR3 end, so that end is filled in from the germline J gene. The chain combines TRBV7-3 with TRBJ2-1, with unresolved D. V gave up 1 base and J gave up 0 bases, with 7 bases separating them. The CDR3 has 15 amino acids. CDR1 and CDR2 (germline): SGHTA, FQGTGA. This chain's CDR3 is CASSLITSSYNEQFF. Incomplete CDR3 DNA: TGTGCCAGCAGCTTAATTACCAGCTCCTACAATGAG.

As regards this clone: The read stops 3 residues short of the end of the CDR3; the missing end is completed from the germline J gene. The chain uses TRBV11-2 and TRBJ2-2, with 7 bases that match TRBD2. Germline trimming cut 6 bases from V and 3 bases from J; bases unmatched to any gene: 7. CDR1 SGHAT and CDR2 FQNNGV come from the germline V gene. The CDR3 loop spans 15 amino acids. The CDR3 reads CASSVRDYYTGELFF. The CDR3 bases that were read are TGTGCCAGCAGTGTCCGGGACTACTACACCGGGGAG.

This clone was counted between two and nine times. The sequence runs out 3 residues before the end of the CDR3; the remainder is reconstructed from the germline J gene. This sequence joins TRBV13 and TRBJ2-7; D perhaps matches TRBD1 (6 bases). From germline, CDR1 is PRHDT and CDR2 FYEKMQ (reference sequence). Trimming took 6 bases from V and 2 from J, leaving 14 bases between them. The CDR3 extends over 14 amino acids. CDR3 bases read: TGTGCCAGCAGGGACACAGGGACGGCCTACGAG. As protein: CASRDTGTAYE. The whole CDR3 protein is CASRDTGTAYEQYF.

This clone was observed a handful of times. From the germline J gene comes the end of the CDR3, since the read stops 3 residues before it. V and J are TRBV25-1 and TRBJ1-4; 8 nucleotides line up with TRBD1. Unmatched junction bases numbered 6, after V lost 7 bases and J lost 5 bases. Per germline, CDR1 MGHDK and CDR2 SYGVNS. The CDR3 runs to 14 residues. The DNA read from the CDR3 is TGTGCCAGCATGTCCGGGACAGGCAATGAAAAA. As protein: CASMSGTGNEK. The whole CDR3 is CASMSGTGNEKLFF.

The sample holds many counts of this clone. The CDR3 goes on 3 residues after the read ends, and that part is filled in from the germline J gene. Distinct nucleotide sequences in the sample also encode this CDR3. V is TRBV11-3 and J is TRBJ2-5; TRBD2 is a possible D gene (6 bases). V was clipped by 3 bases and J by 3 bases, with 14 bases between them. Per the germline V gene, CDR1 is SGHNT and CDR2 is YENEEA. The CDR3 sequence is 15 residues long. The CDR3 spells CASSLASRGKETQYF. CDR3 bases read: TGTGCCAGCAGCTTGGCGTCCCGGGGGAAAGAGACC.